This T cell receptor (beta chain) was sequenced for a study of cytomegalovirus exposure and HLA in healthy donors. Study as a whole: Prior work identified under 130 million unique TCR beta sequences in approximately 180 million T cells.

General study findings and limits: Diagnosis of cytomegalovirus status made by the classifier reportedly showed high specificity and sensitivity.

This clone has just a few counts. Its antigen is undetermined. The PCR employed 60 Vbeta primers together with 13 Jbeta primers. Generated by immunoSEQ multiplex PCR, the TCRdb table keeps only in-frame clones and is missing some. The table lists 35,000 to 55,000 clones, 63% of them singletons. Trimming took off 6 bases at V and 3 bases at J, with 13 bases between the two ends. CDR3 size: 14 residues. Germline-derived CDR1 and CDR2 are SGHTA and FQGNSA. Sequenced input: PBMCs. The TCR comes from a man in his sixties in good health and CMV-seropositive. The chain links TRBV7-2 to TRBJ2-3; D call uncertain. CDR3 in DNA: TGTGCCAGCAGTATACCCCCGGTGACAGATACGCAGTATTTT. It specifies CASSIPPVTDTQYF.